The 11 T cell receptor beta chains listed next were all sequenced from one sample in a study of T-cell memory formation after mild COVID-19. TCRdb processed the 5' RACE reads anew with MiXCR; each CDR3 protein has one entry. The data contain about 160,000 distinct CDR3 sequences, around a third of them singletons. The source material was PBMCs or a T cell subset sorted from them (not recorded which). Source of these receptors: an adult woman who had mild COVID-19 (a few samples of this study predate the infection). Cell type and time point are not known.

The chain links TRBV6-5 to TRBJ1-1; unclear D gene. This CDR3 contains 15 residues. Trimming cost V 5 bases and J 0 bases, with 13 bases left between them. Germline V gene sequence: CDR1 MNHEY, CDR2 SVGAGI. CDR3 nucleotide sequence: TGTGCCAGCAGTGTAGGGAGGCCCATGAACACTGAAGCTTTCTTT. It is translated as CASSVGRPMNTEAFF.

This chain joins TRBV5-1 and TRBJ1-2; D possibly corresponds to TRBD1 (6 bases). Germline assignment: CDR1 SGHRS and CDR2 YFSETQ. The CDR3 runs to 13 residues. V lost 6 bases, J lost 4 bases, and 13 bases lay in between. In DNA, the CDR3 is TGCGCCAGCACCCAAGGGGGGGGCTATGGCTACACCTTC. It specifies CASTQGGGYGYTF.

J is TRBJ2-3 and V is TRBV10-3; 7 positions match TRBD1. The CDR3 has 15 amino acids. V trimming: 2 bases; J trimming: 2 bases; junction bases outside the gene matches: 4. Germline-derived CDR1 and CDR2 are ENHRY and SYGVKD. The CDR3 region has the DNA TGTGCCATCAGTGAGCCCGGGACAGACACAGATACGCAGTATTTT. As protein: CAISEPGTDTDTQYF.

This clonotype came up a few times. This rearrangement joins TRBV6-6 to TRBJ1-1; D unresolved. V lost 0 bases and J lost 5, with 13 bases in between. This CDR3 is built from 15 residues. Germline V lookup: CDR1 MNHNY, CDR2 SVGAGI (reference sequence). CDR3 DNA sequence: TGTGCCAGCAGTTACTCGAAAGGAGGGAGGACTGAAGCTTTCTTT. Protein product: CASSYSKGGRTEAFF.

The V and J genes are TRBV20-1 and TRBJ2-3; D remains unclear. This CDR3 contains 14 residues. The germline CDR1 and CDR2 sequences are DFQATT and SNEGSKA (reference sequence). Here the CDR3 reads CSEVVPERTDTQYF. The CDR3 DNA is TGCAGCGAAGTGGTGCCGGAACGCACAGATACGCAGTATTTT.

The rearrangement uses TRBV15 and TRBJ2-7; D is unclear. V lost 6 bases, J lost 9 bases, and 21 bases lay in between. This CDR3 is built from 14 residues. CDR1 is LNHNV, CDR2 YYDKDF, per germline (reference sequence). This chain's CDR3 is CATSMPERVGGQYF. CDR3 in DNA: TGTGCCACCAGTATGCCGGAACGGGTTGGCGGGCAGTACTTC.

This clonotype came up a few times. This chain connects TRBV10-2 to TRBJ2-3, with D perhaps assigned TRBD1 or TRBD2 (5 bases each). This CDR3 is built from 14 residues. Germline values: CDR1 WSHSY, CDR2 SAAADI. Trimming removed 0 bases at V and 8 bases at J, with 12 bases between. The CDR3 spells CASSESGHGTTQYF. DNA for the CDR3: TGCGCCAGCAGTGAGTCTGGACATGGGACTACGCAGTATTTT.

This chain uses TRBV5-6 with TRBJ2-7; possibly TRBD1 or TRBD2 for D (7 bases each). The germline V and J ends were trimmed by 3 bases and 6 bases, with 19 bases remaining between them. The V gene's germline CDR1 is SGHDT and CDR2 YYEEEE. This CDR3 region has 15 residues. The CDR3 coding sequence is TGTGCCAGCAGCTCGACAGGGAGGGTGGTTCGCGAGCAGTACTTC. Residues: CASSSTGRVVREQYF.

The genes are TRBV5-1 and TRBJ2-1, with 12 bases fitting TRBD2. The V gene end was trimmed by 1 base and the J gene end by 5 bases; junction bases not matched to a gene: 4. The CDR3 runs 16 residues. Germline CDR1 SGHRS, CDR2 YFSETQ. CDR3: CASSLRLAGVNNEQFF. The CDR3 DNA is TGCGCCAGCAGCTTGAGACTAGCGGGGGTAAACAATGAGCAGTTCTTC. The entire variable domain, with the rest obtained from reference TRBV5-1 and TRBJ2-1, is as follows: KAGVTQTPRYLIKTRGQQVTLSCSPISGHRSVSWYQQTPGQGLQFLFEYFSETQRNKGNFPGRFSGRQFSNSRSEMNVSTLELGDSALYLCASSLRLAGVNNEQFFGPGTRLTVL.

There are a few counts of this clonotype. This chain connects TRBV19 to TRBJ2-1, with 11 bases aligning to TRBD1. The CDR3 has 14 amino acids. The germline V gene has CDR1 LNHDA and CDR2 SQIVND (reference sequence). The trim removed 8 bases at V and 7 bases at J, leaving 7 bases unmatched. In nucleotides, the CDR3 is TGTGCCAGTGCTAGGGACAGGGGGAGGAATGAGCAGTTCTTC. This sequence encodes CASARDRGRNEQFF.

This clonotype has only one observation. The chain is built from TRBV19 and TRBJ1-1; the D gene is possibly TRBD1 (6 bases). The V end was cut by 3 bases, the J end by 0 bases, with 20 bases between. CDR1 and CDR2 from the germline V gene are LNHDA and SQIVND (reference sequence). CDR3 length equals 18 residues. The CDR3, as DNA: TGTGCCAGTAGTATCTACGGCAACTCCGGGACACTGAACACTGAAGCTTTCTTT. This codes for CASSIYGNSGTLNTEAFF.